This TCR beta chain emerged from a study of cytomegalovirus exposure and HLA in healthy donors. Donors were drawn from the roughly 120-subject validation cohort, separate from the approximately 670-subject first cohort. V was trimmed by 0 bases and J by 5 bases, leaving 4 bases between them. This CDR3 spans 12 amino acids. Germline V gives CDR1 MNHNY, CDR2 SVGAGI (reference sequence). The protocol was immunoSEQ multiplex PCR, while the TCRdb copy is restricted to in-frame clones and leaves out a portion. The data contain approximately 88,000 clones, about 96% of them singletons. Broader study findings: High specificity and sensitivity for cytomegalovirus status were reported for the classifier. The authors enumerated some 160 TCR beta chains as linked to cytomegalovirus. There were some public TCRs occurring in many donors, but most TCR sequences were rare.

About this clone itself: The antigen remains unidentified.

The V gene is TRBV6-6, the J gene TRBJ1-2; D call uncertain. This clonotype originated in a woman aged 18-35 years in good health and CMV-seronegative. Specimen: PBMCs. CDR3: CASSYSSYGYTF. CDR3 DNA sequence: TGTGCCAGCAGTTACTCCTCGTATGGCTACACCTTC.